This T cell receptor beta chain was sequenced during a study of T cell repertoires in cytomegalovirus infection. TCRdb passed the reads through MiXCR, listing each CDR3 protein once. Of hundreds of thousands of distinct CDR3 sequences in the sample, 20% to 25% are singletons; the top ten hold under 8.5%. The CDR3 length is 16 residues. From germline, CDR1 is LGHNA and CDR2 YSLEER. The V end was cut by 0 bases, the J end by 6 bases, with 16 bases between. The sequenced sample was CD8+ T cells from PBMCs. The genes are TRBV4-3 and TRBJ2-3; D is ambiguous. This clonotype originated in a human donor in good health (CMV status not recorded). Some clones in this sample may be carry-over from other donors' samples. Written as DNA, the CDR3 is TGCGCCAGCAGCCAAGATACCCGCTCGTGGCCCGATACGCAGTATTTT. The encoded protein is CASSQDTRSWPDTQYF.